This TCR beta chain was documented in a study of T-cell reconstitution after alpha-beta-depleted transplantation in children. The CDR3 runs 16 residues. The V and J ends lost 2 bases and 0 bases respectively, with 11 bases between them. Preparation of the TCRbeta library involved a method that used unique molecular identifiers. TCRdb used MiXCR to reprocess the PCR reads, holding one entry per CDR3 protein. The profile shows about 540,000 distinct CDR3 sequences, approximately 20% of them singletons. In its sample, this clonotype was seen many times. The sample in question was PBMCs from the stem cell graft donor, obtained from the stem cell graft. The source of this sequence is a human donor who donated a stem cell graft to a child with acute lymphoblastic leukemia. The V call is TRBV12-3 or TRBV12-4, the J call TRBJ2-4; no clear D gene. The CDR3 nucleotides are TGTGCCAGCAGTTTACGTAGCCCACTAGCCAAAAACATTCAGTACTTC. Protein: CASSLRSPLAKNIQYF.